These 22 T cell receptor beta chains share one sample of origin, sequenced in a study of Ad26.COV2.S vaccination and SARS-CoV-2 variants. Treatment indicated: some 20 received Ad26.COV2.S at low or high dose, single or two shots; 5 received placebo; per-sample allocation not given. Collection of the samples took place on day 63 after the first injection of vaccine or placebo. Assay: immunoSEQ multiplex PCR; the TCRdb copy retains only in-frame clones and omits some. The top ten hold over 10% of the sample, which has some 480,000 clones, roughly 87% seen once. The source was peripheral blood, collected in a trial of Ad26.COV2.S vaccine versus placebo. The receptor source for this set is a person aged 18-65 years who received the Ad26.COV2.S COVID-19 vaccine or a placebo.

This clone was counted a single time. The V gene is TRBV3-1 (or the pseudogene TRBV3-2), the J gene TRBJ2-7, with D possibly matching TRBD1 (6 bases). From germline, CDR1 is LGHDT and CDR2 YNNKEL (reference sequence). This CDR3 comprises 15 residues. The V end lost 6 bases, the J end lost 2 bases, and 17 bases lay between the germline ends. In nucleotides, the CDR3 is TGTGCCAGCAGTGCCGGGACAAACACAGCCTACGAGCAGTACTTC. Its protein product is CASSAGTNTAYEQYF.

This CDR3 is CASSPTHSGSPEQYF. CDR3 nucleotide sequence: TGTGCCAGCAGTCCTACGCATAGCGGGAGTCCCGAGCAGTACTTC. The V and J genes are TRBV28 and TRBJ2-7; 9 bases fit TRBD2. This CDR3 is built from 15 residues. V trimming: 5 bases; J trimming: 6 bases; junction bases outside the gene matches: 11. In germline, CDR1 is MDHEN, CDR2 SYDVKM. Based on the CDR3 plus reference TRBV28 and TRBJ2-7, the full variable domain is DVKVTQSSRYLVKRTGEKVFLECVQDMDHENMFWYRQDPGLGLRLIYFSYDVKMKEKGDIPEGYSVSREKKERFSLILESASTNQTSMYLCASSPTHSGSPEQYFGPGTRLTVT.

This clone was counted between two and nine times. The chain has TRBV6-6 and TRBJ1-5; D remains ambiguous. The CDR3 contains 16 residues. The V end was cut by 0 bases, the J end by 4 bases, with 13 bases between. Germline V CDR1 and CDR2: MNHNY, SVGAGI (reference sequence). The CDR3 sequence is CASSYSPTPQNQPQHF. The DNA for the CDR3 is TGTGCCAGCAGTTACTCACCAACACCGCAAAATCAGCCCCAGCATTTT.

The rearrangement uses TRBV7-9 and TRBJ2-1; no clear D. The CDR3 spans 18 residues. V was pared by 1 base and J by 0 bases, with 16 bases between. Per the germline V gene, CDR1 is SEHNR and CDR2 is FQNEAQ (reference sequence). The CDR3, as DNA: TGTGCCAGCAGCTTAGAAAAGGTAGCTGCCCTCTCCTACAATGAGCAGTTCTTC. It translates to CASSLEKVAALSYNEQFF.

Only a few counts were recorded for this clone. The J gene is TRBJ2-7, the V gene TRBV14, with 15 nucleotides matching TRBD2. Germline CDR1 and CDR2: SGHDN and FVKESK. The CDR3 is made up of 17 amino acids. Trimming took 3 bases from V and 7 from J; bases not matched to a gene: 10. In DNA, the CDR3 is TGTGCCAGCAGCCAGGCCCCCCCGGGACTAGCGGGAGGTGAGCAGTACTTC. Its translation is CASSQAPPGLAGGEQYF.

The rearrangement joins TRBV11-2 to TRBJ1-5, with 9 bases matching TRBD1. J gave up 0 bases and V 3 bases, and 3 bases lay outside the gene matches. CDR1 and CDR2 from the germline V gene are SGHAT and FQNNGV. This CDR3 comprises 16 residues. The CDR3, as DNA: TGTGCCAGCAGCTTGGGGACAGGGAGTAGCAATCAGCCCCAGCATTTT. Its translation: CASSLGTGSSNQPQHF.

The chain couples TRBV5-1 to TRBJ2-7, with D possibly TRBD2 on 5 matching bases. Trimming left V 4 bases short and J 1 base short, with 18 bases between. From germline, CDR1 is SGHRS and CDR2 YFSETQ. The CDR3 extends over 16 amino acids. The CDR3 DNA is TGCGCCAGCAGCCCACGGACGGGAAAAGGTTCCTACGAGCAGTACTTC. Residues: CASSPRTGKGSYEQYF. The variable domain in full, with the rest retrieved from reference TRBV5-1 and TRBJ2-7, is KAGVTQTPRYLIKTRGQQVTLSCSPISGHRSVSWYQQTPGQGLQFLFEYFSETQRNKGNFPGRFSGRQFSNSRSEMNVSTLELGDSALYLCASSPRTGKGSYEQYFGPGTRLTVT.

The chain is built from TRBV15 and TRBJ1-1; D gene unclear. Trimming took off 0 bases at V and 0 bases at J, with 8 bases between the two ends. The CDR3 contains 15 residues. Germline CDR1 reads LNHNV; CDR2 reads YYDKDF (reference sequence). CDR3 loop: CATSRDRTVNTEAFF. In nucleotides, the CDR3 is TGTGCCACCAGCAGAGATCGGACGGTGAACACTGAAGCTTTCTTT. Full variable domain (missing parts from reference TRBV15 and TRBJ1-1): DAMVIQNPRYQVTQFGKPVTLSCSQTLNHNVMYWYQQKSSQAPKLLFHYYDKDFNNEADTPDNFQSRRPNTSFCFLDIRSPGLGDTAMYLCATSRDRTVNTEAFFGQGTRLTVV.

The rearrangement joins TRBV7-2 to TRBJ2-1; tentative D call: TRBD2 (5 bases). This CDR3 contains 14 residues. V lost 5 bases and J 7 bases, leaving 15 bases between the germline ends. Per germline, CDR1 SGHTA and CDR2 FQGNSA. The CDR3, as DNA: TGTGCCAGCAGCCCGTACCCGGGCGGGAATGAGCAGTTCTTC. Its translation: CASSPYPGGNEQFF.

The V and J genes are TRBV7-2 and TRBJ2-7; D gene unclear. CDR1 and CDR2 from the germline V gene are SGHTA and FQGNSA. The CDR3 sequence is 13 residues long. The V and J ends lost 5 bases and 3 bases respectively, with 11 bases between them. This chain's CDR3 is CASSTRQVYEQYF. Written as DNA, the CDR3 is TGTGCCAGCAGCACCCGACAAGTCTACGAGCAGTACTTC. Full variable domain (missing parts from reference TRBV7-2 and TRBJ2-7): GAGVSQSPSNKVTEKGKDVELRCDPISGHTALYWYRQSLGQGLEFLIYFQGNSAPDKSGLPSDRFSAERTGGSVSTLTIQRTQQEDSAVYLCASSTRQVYEQYFGPGTRLTVT.

The chain recombines TRBV5-1 with TRBJ1-1, with TRBD1 matching 7 bases. The CDR3 is made up of 15 amino acids. The germline CDR1 and CDR2 sequences are SGHRS and YFSETQ. J was trimmed by 2 bases and V by 4 bases; bases with no gene match: 8. In DNA, the CDR3 is TGCGCCAGCAGCGCCCGACAGGGCCCCAACACTGAAGCTTTCTTT. The encoded protein is CASSARQGPNTEAFF.

V is TRBV5-4 and J is TRBJ2-1; perhaps TRBD2 as D (6 bases). V shed 4 bases and J shed 5 bases, with 13 bases lying between them. CDR1 SGHNT and CDR2 YYREEE come from the germline V gene (reference sequence). CDR3 length: 14 residues. As DNA, the CDR3 is TGTGCCAGCAGCACTGGGGGACTTAACAATGAGCAGTTCTTC. This codes for CASSTGGLNNEQFF.

J is TRBJ2-3 and V is TRBV12-2; the D call of TRBD2 is as the table states it, not checked on the DNA. TRBV12-2 is shown as a pseudogene. CDR3 length: 16 amino acids. For the CDR3, the DNA is TGTGCAAGTCGCTTAGCGATCCCTAACGGGGCAGATACGCAGTATTTT. This gives the protein CASRLAIPNGADTQYF.

The V and J genes are TRBV21-1 and TRBJ2-1; TRBD2 is taken as the D call from the table, unchecked against the DNA. TRBV21-1 is recorded as a pseudogene. This CDR3 spans 15 amino acids. The CDR3, as DNA: TGTGCCAGCAGTTCGAGGGTACACCCCTACAATGAGCAGTTCTTC. Translating gives CASSSRVHPYNEQFF.

The chain has TRBV19 and TRBJ2-7; D gene unclear. CDR3 length: 13 amino acids. The germline CDR1 and CDR2 sequences are LNHDA and SQIVND (reference sequence). V dropped 6 bases and J dropped 5 bases, with 14 bases sitting between them. CDR3 residues: CASSRVGPDEQYF. The DNA for the CDR3 is TGTGCCAGTAGCCGGGTGGGTCCGGACGAGCAGTACTTC.

The chain joins TRBV6-5 to TRBJ2-3; no definite D call. V lost 3 bases to trimming and J lost 6 bases, with 4 bases between them. CDR3 length: 11 residues. Germline loops: CDR1 MNHEY, CDR2 SVGAGI. CDR3 coding DNA: TGTGCCAGCAGTTATGGGGATACGCAGTATTTT. Protein sequence: CASSYGDTQYF.

J is TRBJ2-3 and V is TRBV9, with D maybe TRBD1 (5 bases). Germline loops: CDR1 SGDLS, CDR2 YYNGEE. V lost 0 bases to trimming and J lost 4 bases, with 12 bases between them. The CDR3 extends over 15 amino acids. The CDR3 DNA sequence: TGTGCCAGCAGCGTAGCCCGGCTAGGGGCAGATACGCAGTATTTT. Protein: CASSVARLGADTQYF.

V usage is TRBV23-1 and J usage is TRBJ2-1; D call uncertain. TRBV23-1 qualifies as an ORF whose function is uncertain. The CDR3 length is 17 residues. V was trimmed by 0 bases and J by 5 bases, leaving 17 bases between them. In DNA form, the CDR3 reads TGCGCCAGCAGTCAATCCAACCGATACTCCGGAGACAATGAGCAGTTCTTC. Translated, it gives CASSQSNRYSGDNEQFF.

The V gene is TRBV7-2, the J gene TRBJ1-4; D is possibly TRBD1 (5 bases). The CDR3 covers 16 residues. Germline V gives CDR1 SGHTA, CDR2 FQGNSA. Trimming pared 0 bases from V and 2 bases from J, leaving 10 bases between. CDR3 protein: CASSLAAPGTNEKLFF. The CDR3 DNA follows: TGTGCCAGCAGCTTAGCCGCGCCAGGGACTAATGAAAAACTGTTTTTT.

This clone was counted only a few times. V and J are TRBV19 and TRBJ2-3; D gene uncertain. The CDR3 is 13 amino acids. Germline CDR1 reads LNHDA; CDR2 reads SQIVND (reference sequence). V was clipped by 3 bases and J by 2 bases, with 6 bases between them. This chain's CDR3 is CASSMASTDTQYF. Here the CDR3 DNA reads TGTGCCAGTAGTATGGCCTCCACAGATACGCAGTATTTT.

In nucleotides, the CDR3 is TGCGCCAGCAGCTTGGAGACTAGCGGGAGGTCCACCGGGGAGCTGTTTTTT. It specifies CASSLETSGRSTGELFF. The chain carries TRBV5-1 and TRBJ2-2; the match to TRBD2 covers 13 bases. This CDR3 contains 17 residues. Germline trimming cut 0 bases from V and 4 bases from J; bases unmatched to any gene: 3. The germline CDR1 and CDR2 sequences are SGHRS and YFSETQ. Together with reference TRBV5-1 and TRBJ2-2, the CDR3 gives the full variable domain: KAGVTQTPRYLIKTRGQQVTLSCSPISGHRSVSWYQQTPGQGLQFLFEYFSETQRNKGNFPGRFSGRQFSNSRSEMNVSTLELGDSALYLCASSLETSGRSTGELFFGEGSRLTVL.

The CDR3 DNA is TGTGCCAGCAGCCCCGCCTACACTGATGGCTACACCTTC. Protein sequence: CASSPAYTDGYTF. The chain links TRBV11-1 to TRBJ1-2; D not certain. Germline CDR1 is SGHAT and CDR2 is FQDESV (reference sequence). The CDR3 extends over 13 amino acids. V was pared by 5 bases and J by 6 bases, with 13 bases between.